These 9 T cell receptor beta chains were sequenced from one sample in a study of T cell responses to AZD1222 COVID-19 vaccine. This table comes from immunoSEQ multiplex PCR, and its TCRdb copy is limited to in-frame clones, with some not included. The table has 130,000 or so clones, 91% seen once. Sequencing was performed on peripheral blood, taken 28 days after the second AZD1222 dose. These receptors originate from an adult who received the AZD1222 COVID-19 vaccine.

This chain connects TRBV5-4 to TRBJ2-3; 12 nucleotides match TRBD2. J gave up 5 bases and V 4 bases, and 11 bases lay outside the gene matches. The CDR3 has 17 residues. Germline assignment: CDR1 SGHNT and CDR2 YYREEE (reference sequence). CDR3 amino acids: CASSPGRLAGGKDTQYF. CDR3 coding DNA: TGTGCCAGCAGCCCCGGACGGCTAGCGGGGGGGAAAGATACGCAGTATTTT.

Remarks on this clone: The sample has other DNA sequences that encode this CDR3 too. The chain couples TRBV6-5 to TRBJ1-2, with TRBD1 identical over 7 bases. Germline CDR1 reads MNHEY; CDR2 reads SVGAGI. After removal of 4 bases from V and 2 bases from J, the junction contained 1 base not matched to a gene. This CDR3 region has 13 residues. The CDR3 here is CASSLTGNYGYTF. CDR3 DNA: TGTGCCAGCAGTTTGACAGGGAACTATGGCTACACCTTC.

This chain uses TRBV19 with TRBJ1-3; D remains ambiguous. The V gene's germline CDR1 is LNHDA and CDR2 SQIVND (reference sequence). This CDR3 spans 14 amino acids. V dropped 6 bases and J dropped 0 bases, with 9 bases sitting between them. This chain's CDR3 is CASSSTTSGNTIYF. CDR3 sequence (DNA): TGTGCCAGTAGCAGTACCACCTCTGGAAACACCATATATTTT. Using reference TRBV19 and TRBJ1-3 for the parts outside the CDR3, the full variable domain is DGGITQSPKYLFRKEGQNVTLSCEQNLNHDAMYWYRQDPGQGLRLIYYSQIVNDFQKGDIAEGYSVSREKKESFPLTVTSAQKNPTAFYLCASSSTTSGNTIYFGEGSWLTVV.

The genes are TRBV11-1 and TRBJ1-2; TRBD1 agrees at 7 bases. V lost 1 base to trimming and J lost 0 bases; unmatched junction nucleotides: 5. CDR3 length: 16 residues. The germline V gene encodes CDR1 SGHAT and CDR2 FQDESV (reference sequence). The CDR3 reads CASSLGSGQANYGYTF. CDR3 nucleotides: TGTGCCAGCAGCTTAGGATCCGGACAGGCTAACTATGGCTACACCTTC.

This rearrangement joins TRBV4-1 to TRBJ2-3; 9 nucleotides align to TRBD1. Germline assignment: CDR1 MGHRA and CDR2 YSYEKL. CDR3 length: 17 residues. With V trimmed by 5 bases and J by 3 bases, 12 bases remained unmatched. The CDR3 region is CASSAPGQGWETDTQYF. CDR3 nucleotides: TGCGCCAGCAGCGCCCCGGGACAGGGTTGGGAAACAGATACGCAGTATTTT.

This chain uses TRBV19 with TRBJ1-2, with D possibly being TRBD1 (5 bases). Trimming shortened V by 7 bases and J by 3 bases, and 12 bases separated the two germline ends. CDR1 and CDR2 from the germline V gene are LNHDA and SQIVND (reference sequence). This CDR3 contains 13 residues. The CDR3 is CASISGGDYGYTF. Written as DNA, the CDR3 is TGTGCCAGTATTTCAGGAGGGGACTATGGCTACACCTTC.

The V and J genes are TRBV14 and TRBJ1-2, with unresolved D. The length of the CDR3 is 13 residues. Germline V gives CDR1 SGHDN, CDR2 FVKESK. V dropped 4 bases and J dropped 6 bases, with 12 bases sitting between them. CDR3 in DNA: TGTGCCAGCAGCCCTATCGACCCAGATGGCTACACCTTC. Protein: CASSPIDPDGYTF.

The rearrangement uses TRBV19 and TRBJ1-1; D possibly corresponds to TRBD1 (5 bases). The CDR3 extends over 14 amino acids. Trimming removed 3 bases from V and 5 bases from J, with 13 bases in between. The germline CDR1 and CDR2 sequences are LNHDA and SQIVND (reference sequence). CDR3 in DNA: TGTGCCAGTAGTATCGGGGGGGGAGTGACTGAAGCTTTCTTT. Translating gives CASSIGGGVTEAFF.

This chain joins TRBV6-5 and TRBJ1-5; D is uncertain. CDR3 length: 15 residues. V dropped 2 bases and J dropped 5 bases, with 13 bases sitting between them. CDR1 MNHEY and CDR2 SVGAGI come from the germline V gene. As DNA, the CDR3 is TGTGCCAGCAGTTACGTGTCAGCCGGCTATCAGCCCCAGCATTTT. Protein sequence: CASSYVSAGYQPQHF.